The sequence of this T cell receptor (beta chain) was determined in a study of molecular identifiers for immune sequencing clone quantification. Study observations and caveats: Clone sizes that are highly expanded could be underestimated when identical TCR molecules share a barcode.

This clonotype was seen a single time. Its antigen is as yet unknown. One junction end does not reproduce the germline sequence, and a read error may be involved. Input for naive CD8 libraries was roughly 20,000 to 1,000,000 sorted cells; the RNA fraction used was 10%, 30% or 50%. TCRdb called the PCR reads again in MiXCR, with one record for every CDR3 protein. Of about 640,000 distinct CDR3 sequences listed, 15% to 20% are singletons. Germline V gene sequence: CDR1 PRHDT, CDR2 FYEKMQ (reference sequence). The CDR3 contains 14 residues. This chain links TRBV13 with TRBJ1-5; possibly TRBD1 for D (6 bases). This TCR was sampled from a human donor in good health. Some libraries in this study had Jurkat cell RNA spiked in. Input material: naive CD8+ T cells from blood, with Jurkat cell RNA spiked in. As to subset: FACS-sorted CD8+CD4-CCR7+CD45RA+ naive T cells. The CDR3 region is CAGSSGQLNQPQHF. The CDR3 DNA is TGTGCCGGCAGCTCCGGACAGCTCAATCAGCCCCAGCATTTT.